This T cell receptor beta chain is drawn from a study of blood T cell repertoires in COVID-19. About the study: Samples came from the United States, Italy and Spain, spanning acute and convalescent COVID-19. Sources were T cells, B-cell-depleted T cells, or PBMCs; the material itself was cDNA or gDNA.

The V gene's germline CDR1 is LGHNA and CDR2 YSLEER. The CDR3 is 15 amino acids. Trimming took 1 base from V and 6 from J, leaving 12 bases between them. Original processing methods: For nucleated cells, counts were estimated from reference gene primer amplification. Clones were sequenced by immunoSEQ multiplex PCR, and TCRdb holds only the in-frame ones, with some missing. The V and J calls and clone size are taken from that table; D and trimming were inferred from the DNA. The sample holds approximately 190,000 clones, approximately 86% seen once. This study enrolled people aged about 18 to 90 from around 25 US geographic areas.

The sequencing sample was made of PBMCs or T cells enriched from blood (not recorded which). The clonotype was recovered from an older woman with acute COVID-19. The genes are TRBV4-3 and TRBJ2-2; D gene uncertain. CDR3 loop: CASSQGVGRAGELFF. DNA for the CDR3: TGCGCCAGCAGCCAAGGCGTGGGCCGAGCCGGGGAGCTGTTTTTT.